The 23 T cell receptor beta chains listed next were all sequenced from one sample in a study of Ad26.COV2.S vaccination and SARS-CoV-2 variants. Data came from immunoSEQ multiplex PCR; TCRdb stores just in-frame clones and leaves some out. Seen here are 440,000 or so clones, 90% observed once, and the top ten hold under 4.5%. The treatment is: 15 to 20 received Ad26.COV2.S at low or high dose, single or two shots; about 5 received placebo; per-sample allocation not given. Samples came from day 63 after the first vaccine or placebo injection. Sequences were derived from peripheral blood, sampled in a trial of Ad26.COV2.S vaccine versus placebo. These receptor sequences come from a person between 18 and 60 years old who received the Ad26.COV2.S COVID-19 vaccine or a placebo.

The chain employs TRBV6-5 and TRBJ2-3; D gene uncertain. Trimming left V 6 bases short and J 0 bases short, with 7 bases between. The V gene's germline CDR1 is MNHEY and CDR2 SVGAGI. The CDR3 has 13 residues. Here the CDR3 reads CASSRSSTDTQYF. The CDR3 DNA follows: TGTGCCAGCAGCCGGAGCAGCACAGATACGCAGTATTTT.

This chain connects TRBV30 to TRBJ2-7, with D possibly matching TRBD1 (7 bases). Trimming removed 1 base from V and 3 bases from J, with 22 bases in between. The CDR3 has 17 residues. Germline values: CDR1 GTSNPN, CDR2 SVGIG (reference sequence). The CDR3 spells CAWSDGQEPLGGYEQYF. CDR3 coding DNA: TGTGCCTGGAGTGATGGACAGGAACCTCTGGGAGGCTACGAGCAGTACTTC.

V usage is TRBV6-5 and J usage is TRBJ2-5; 8 bases agree with TRBD1. CDR3 size: 15 residues. Germline V gives CDR1 MNHEY, CDR2 SVGAGI. V shed 3 bases, J shed 5 bases, and the junction held 8 bases outside the gene matches. The CDR3 bases are TGTGCCAGCAGTTATGGGGCCAGGGGGCAGGAGACCCAGTACTTC. Its translation is CASSYGARGQETQYF.

The chain combines TRBV6-4 with TRBJ2-2; D gene uncertain. CDR3 length equals 13 residues. Germline V gene data show CDR1 as MRHNA and CDR2 as SNTAGT. Trimming took 4 bases from V and 5 from J, leaving 8 bases between them. The CDR3 reads CASSAKETGELFF. CDR3 nucleotide sequence: TGTGCCAGCAGTGCTAAGGAAACCGGGGAGCTGTTTTTT.

The chain links TRBV7-9 to TRBJ2-1; D possibly corresponds to TRBD2 (5 bases). Germline values: CDR1 SEHNR, CDR2 FQNEAQ (reference sequence). Between the trimmed V and J ends, which lost 2 bases and 0 bases, there was a span of 14 bases. CDR3 length: 17 residues. CDR3 in DNA: TGTGCCAGCAGCTTATTACGGGGAGAACCCTCCTACAATGAGCAGTTCTTC. Translating it yields CASSLLRGEPSYNEQFF. Combining the CDR3 with reference TRBV7-9 and TRBJ2-1 gives the whole variable domain DTGVSQNPRHKITKRGQNVTFRCDPISEHNRLYWYRQTLGQGPEFLTYFQNEAQLEKSRLLSDRFSAERPKGSFSTLEIQRTEQGDSAMYLCASSLLRGEPSYNEQFFGPGTRLTVL.

The chain uses TRBV6-6 and TRBJ2-7; D is perhaps TRBD1 (6 bases). Trimming took off 6 bases at V and 2 bases at J, with 11 bases between the two ends. Germline lookup yields CDR1 MNHNY and CDR2 SVGAGI (reference sequence). The CDR3 has 13 residues. The CDR3 DNA follows: TGTGCCAGCAGCCCAGGACAGACCTACGAGCAGTACTTC. Protein product: CASSPGQTYEQYF.

Points on this clone: Its ends do not fully match the called genes, so a read error is possible. This rearrangement joins TRBV4-3 to TRBJ2-1; 11 bases fit TRBD2. The CDR3 is made up of 18 amino acids. Germline assignment: CDR1 LGHNA and CDR2 YSLEER. This CDR3 reads CTSSQGTWTSGFQHEQFF. The CDR3, as DNA: TGCACCAGCAGCCAAGGGACCTGGACTAGCGGGTTTCAACATGAGCAGTTCTTC.

This clone has a handful of counts. The chain has TRBV6-5 and TRBJ1-5, with D perhaps TRBD1 (5 bases). CDR1 and CDR2 (germline): MNHEY, SVGAGI. The CDR3 runs to 14 residues. V gave up 4 bases and J gave up 0 bases, with 7 bases separating them. The chain's CDR3 is CASSSRGSNQPQHF. Written as DNA, the CDR3 is TGTGCCAGCAGTTCGAGGGGTAGCAATCAGCCCCAGCATTTT.

The V and J genes are TRBV6-2 or TRBV6-3 and TRBJ2-7, with D perhaps matching TRBD1 or TRBD2 (5 bases each). The CDR3 has 13 residues. CDR1 is MNHEY, CDR2 SVGEGT, per germline. With 2 bases removed from V and 13 bases from J, the gap between germline ends came to 18 bases. This CDR3 is CASSYRLGDRKYF. CDR3 DNA sequence: TGTGCCAGCAGTTACCGGCTCGGGGACCGAAAATACTTC.

The rearrangement links TRBV5-1 to TRBJ2-5; D possibly corresponds to TRBD2 (5 bases). CDR3 length: 15 amino acids. Germline V gene sequence: CDR1 SGHRS, CDR2 YFSETQ. The V gene lost 0 bases and the J gene lost 2 bases, with 11 bases spanning the gap. This CDR3 reads CASSLAIGGQETQYF. The CDR3 DNA reads TGCGCCAGCAGCTTGGCCATCGGCGGGCAAGAGACCCAGTACTTC. The full variable domain, in which reference TRBV5-1 and TRBJ2-5 provide the parts outside the CDR3, is KAGVTQTPRYLIKTRGQQVTLSCSPISGHRSVSWYQQTPGQGLQFLFEYFSETQRNKGNFPGRFSGRQFSNSRSEMNVSTLELGDSALYLCASSLAIGGQETQYFGPGTRLLVL.

In its sample, this clone was seen once. The chain carries TRBV6-5 and TRBJ2-7; possibly TRBD2 for D (5 bases). V lost 6 bases, J lost 4 bases, and 13 bases lay in between. CDR1 is MNHEY and CDR2 is SVGAGI in the germline V gene. The CDR3 is 13 amino acids. The CDR3 coding sequence is TGTGCCAGCAGAGACGGGGTGGAGTACGAGCAGTACTTC. Translation: CASRDGVEYEQYF.

This clone was found once. This chain joins TRBV28 and TRBJ1-6, with TRBD1 identical over 8 bases. The CDR3 totals 15 residues. Germline V gene data show CDR1 as MDHEN and CDR2 as SYDVKM. V shed 4 bases, J shed 10 bases, and the junction held 9 bases outside the gene matches. CDR3 DNA sequence: TGTGCCAGCAGTTCCGCCACAGGGGGAGAGTCACCCCTCCACTTT. Translation: CASSSATGGESPLHF.

This chain links TRBV28 with TRBJ1-1, with TRBD1 as a possible D gene (5 bases). Germline CDR1 and CDR2: MDHEN and SYDVKM. Trimming removed 4 bases from V and 1 base from J, with 7 bases in between. CDR3 length equals 13 residues. CDR3 DNA: TGTGCCAGCAGTTCCGGACAGAACACTGAAGCTTTCTTT. It is translated as CASSSGQNTEAFF. Full variable domain (remainder filled in from reference TRBV28 and TRBJ1-1): DVKVTQSSRYLVKRTGEKVFLECVQDMDHENMFWYRQDPGLGLRLIYFSYDVKMKEKGDIPEGYSVSREKKERFSLILESASTNQTSMYLCASSSGQNTEAFFGQGTRLTVV.

This chain links TRBV4-1 with TRBJ1-2; TRBD1 matches 7 bases. V trimming: 4 bases; J trimming: 6 bases; junction bases outside the gene matches: 14. Germline CDR1 is MGHRA and CDR2 is YSYEKL. The CDR3 consists of 16 residues. CDR3 DNA sequence: TGCGCCAGCAGCCCACGACACAGGGGAACGGCTAATGGCTACACCTTC. Translated: CASSPRHRGTANGYTF.

The rearrangement links TRBV19 to TRBJ1-1, with a possible D match to TRBD1 (5 bases). This CDR3 has 15 amino acids. CDR1 is LNHDA and CDR2 is SQIVND in the germline V gene (reference sequence). The V end lost 3 bases, the J end lost 4 bases, and 15 bases lay between the germline ends. CDR3 in DNA: TGTGCCAGTAGTATGCCAGGGCCCGGGGGCACTGAAGCTTTCTTT. It encodes CASSMPGPGGTEAFF.

There are a few counts of this clone. The J gene is TRBJ1-1, the V gene TRBV11-2; D gene uncertain. This CDR3 is built from 13 residues. Germline CDR1 reads SGHAT; CDR2 reads FQNNGV. V lost 0 bases to trimming and J lost 5 bases, with 7 bases between them. CDR3: CASSLDRGTEAFF. CDR3 nucleotides: TGTGCCAGCAGCTTAGACAGAGGGACTGAAGCTTTCTTT.

The chain has TRBV14 and TRBJ2-5; 12 bases agree with TRBD2. This CDR3 has 17 amino acids. V lost 0 bases and J lost 5; bases outside the gene matches: 7. Germline assignment: CDR1 SGHDN and CDR2 FVKESK. The CDR3 spells CASSQDLRLAGGETQYF. CDR3 DNA: TGTGCCAGCAGCCAAGATCTTCGGCTAGCGGGAGGGGAGACCCAGTACTTC.

The CDR3 spells CASSLARASYEQYF. The CDR3 nucleotides read TGTGCCAGCAGCTTAGCGAGGGCTTCCTACGAGCAGTACTTC. V usage is TRBV7-2 and J usage is TRBJ2-7; D possibly corresponds to TRBD2 (5 bases). The germline CDR1 and CDR2 sequences are SGHTA and FQGNSA. Trimming took 0 bases from V and 1 from J, leaving 7 bases between them. The CDR3 is 14 amino acids.

In this sample, this clone turned up a few times. The V gene is TRBV28, the J gene TRBJ2-2, with TRBD2 matching 16 bases. The CDR3 is made up of 17 amino acids. Looked up from germline, CDR1 is MDHEN and CDR2 is SYDVKM. Unmatched junction bases numbered 7, after V lost 4 bases and J lost 8 bases. CDR3 in amino acids: CASSSWGLAGGPGELFF. CDR3 nucleotides: TGTGCCAGCAGTTCCTGGGGACTAGCGGGAGGGCCGGGGGAGCTGTTTTTT.

The chain joins TRBV27 to TRBJ2-7; D possibly corresponds to TRBD1 (6 bases). The ends were cut back, 1 base at V and 1 base at J, with 11 bases in the middle. The germline V gene has CDR1 MNHEY and CDR2 SMNVEV (reference sequence). This CDR3 has 15 amino acids. The CDR3 is CASSLLVDRSYEQYF. The DNA for the CDR3 is TGTGCCAGCAGTTTATTGGTGGACAGATCCTACGAGCAGTACTTC.

CDR3 loop: CASSLDSGVVPYNEQFF. In DNA, the CDR3 is TGCGCCAGCAGCTTGGATTCGGGTGTTGTCCCCTACAATGAGCAGTTCTTC. The chain joins TRBV5-1 to TRBJ2-1; D is uncertain. This CDR3 comprises 17 residues. The V end lost 0 bases, the J end lost 2 bases, and 15 bases lay between the germline ends. CDR1 SGHRS and CDR2 YFSETQ come from the germline V gene.

J is TRBJ1-6 and V is TRBV18; 8 nucleotides align to TRBD1. Trimming cost V 4 bases and J 10 bases; bases outside gene matches: 3. CDR3 length: 13 residues. CDR1 KGHSH and CDR2 LQKENI come from the germline V gene. This CDR3 reads CASSRTGQSPLHF. The CDR3 nucleotides read TGTGCCAGCTCACGGACAGGGCAGTCACCCCTCCACTTT.

CDR3 nucleotide sequence: TGTGCCAGCAGCGAAGGAGGCGGGAGCTCCTACGAGCAGTACTTC. It specifies CASSEGGGSSYEQYF. The chain carries TRBV9 and TRBJ2-7; TRBD2 matches 7 bases. V shed 3 bases and J 0 bases; nucleotides not matched to a gene: 6. The V gene's germline CDR1 is SGDLS and CDR2 YYNGEE. This CDR3 is 15 amino acids long.